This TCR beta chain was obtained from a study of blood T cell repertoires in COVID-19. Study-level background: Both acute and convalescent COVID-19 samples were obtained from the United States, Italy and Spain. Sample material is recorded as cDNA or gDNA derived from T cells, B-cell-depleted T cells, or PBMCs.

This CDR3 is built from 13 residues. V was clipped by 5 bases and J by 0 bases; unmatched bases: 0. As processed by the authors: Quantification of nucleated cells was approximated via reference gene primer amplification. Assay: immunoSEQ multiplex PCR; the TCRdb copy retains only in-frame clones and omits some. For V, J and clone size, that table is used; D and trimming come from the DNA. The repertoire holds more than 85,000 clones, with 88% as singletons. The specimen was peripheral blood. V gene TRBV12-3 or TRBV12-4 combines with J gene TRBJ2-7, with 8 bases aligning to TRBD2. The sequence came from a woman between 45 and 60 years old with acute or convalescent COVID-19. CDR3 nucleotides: TGTGCCAGCAGTAGCGGGAGCTCCTACGAGCAGTACTTC. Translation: CASSSGSSYEQYF.